The rows below give T cell receptor beta chains drawn from one sample of a study of tumor-infiltrating lymphocytes in primary liver carcinoma. TCRdb redid the calling of the multiplex PCR reads with MiXCR, one entry per CDR3 protein. The sample has 300,000 to 400,000 distinct CDR3 sequences, 65% seen once. Sequenced: peripheral blood. The receptors derive from a man aged 35-49 years with primary liver carcinoma and hepatitis B virus infection. Each CDR3 is given with its conserved first and last residue. Each record gives: D gene, clone size, V gene, J gene, CDR3 DNA, CDR3 protein. The D gene is left open where the match is weak. Size tells how often a clone was seen (once, few, many) or the class of an expanded clone, and some rows leave it out.

TRBD2	.	TRBV29-1	TRBJ2-1	TGCAGCGTTGAATTAGCGGGAGTCGTGAATGAGCTGTTCTTC	CSVELAGVVNELFF
TRBD1	.	TRBV30	TRBJ2-5	TGTGCCTGGAGTGGACAGGGGCAAGAGACCCAGTACTTC	CAWSGQGQETQYF
.	few	TRBV10-2	TRBJ1-6	TGCGCCAGCAGTCCGGTGACCGCCAAGCATTCACCCCTCCACTTT	CASSPVTAKHSPLHF
.	few	TRBV14	TRBJ2-5	TGTGCCAGCAACCACCAAATGGGGCCCAAGGAGACCCAGTACTTC	CASNHQMGPKETQYF
TRBD2	many	TRBV29-1	TRBJ2-7	TGCAGCGCCAAATTCGGGAGGGGAGGCGAGCAGTACTTC	CSAKFGRGGEQYF
.	few	TRBV6-5	TRBJ2-5	TGTGCCAGCAGCTCCAACCACCAAACGTACCAAGAGACCCAGTACTTC	CASSSNHQTYQETQYF
.	many	TRBV6-2/TRBV6-3	TRBJ2-4	TGTGCCAGCAGCACACCCGGGGCGGGGTTCATTCAGTACTTC	CASSTPGAGFIQYF
.	.	TRBV14	TRBJ2-2	TGTGCCATCAGCCAAAGACAGTTTACCGGGGAGCTGTTTTTT	CAISQRQFTGELFF
.	.	TRBV5-6	TRBJ2-7	TGTGCCAGCAGCCCTGGGTTCGACAATATCTACGTACAGTACTTC	CASSPGFDNIYVQYF
.	.	TRBV11-2	TRBJ2-7	TGTGCTATCAGCTTAGGTAGGGAAGACTACGAGCAGTACTTC	CAISLGREDYEQYF
.	many	TRBV11-2	TRBJ2-3	TGTGCCAGCACGCGACAGCGTCCTAGCACAGATACGCAGTATTTT	CASTRQRPSTDTQYF
.	.	TRBV6-1	TRBJ2-4	TGTGCCGGCAGTGAAGGACAGAAGAACATTCAGTACTTC	CAGSEGQKNIQYF
TRBD2	many	TRBV4-3	TRBJ2-1	TGCGCCAGCAGCCAAAAGCCAGGGGCTAGCGGGAAGTTGGACAATGAGCAGTTCTTC	CASSQKPGASGKLDNEQFF
TRBD2	.	TRBV11-2	TRBJ2-1	TGTGCCAGCAGCTTAATTTTACTAGCGGGAAACAATAAGCAGTTATTC	CASSLILLAGNNKQLF
.	.	TRBV5-6	TRBJ2-1	TGTGCCAGCAGCGCCTTGATCGATGGTGAGCAGTTCTTC	CASSALIDGEQFF
.	.	TRBV11-2	TRBJ1-4	TGTGCCAGCAGCAAGACGGTGGCTAATGAAAAACTGTTTTTT	CASSKTVANEKLFF
.	.	TRBV11-2	TRBJ2-3	TGTGCCAGCAGTGACCGCGGGACGGACCACACAGATAGGCAGTATTTT	CASSDRGTDHTDRQYF
.	few	TRBV30	TRBJ1-3	TGTGCCTGGAGACTGGCCGTGGGAAACACCATATATTTT	CAWRLAVGNTIYF
.	once	TRBV5-5	TRBJ2-2	TGTGCCGGCAGCTTGGAAGCGGGTGCCGGGGAGCTGTTTTTC	CAGSLEAGAGELFF
.	.	TRBV5-4	TRBJ2-1	TGTGCCAACAGCCCCCGAGCGATATCCTACAATGAGCAGTTCTTC	CANSPRAISYNEQFF
.	.	TRBV11-2	TRBJ1-1	TGTGCCAGCACCATAGTTGGGCTCTGGGTGAACACTGAAGCTTTCTTT	CASTIVGLWVNTEAFF
.	many	TRBV11-2	TRBJ1-4	TGTGCCAGCAGCTTAGTCGACGGGGACTGGGAAAAACTGTTTTTT	CASSLVDGDWEKLFF
.	.	TRBV11-2	TRBJ1-2	TGTGCCATCAGTCGGATGGGGGGGGTCCACGCTAACTATGGCTACACCTTC	CAISRMGGVHANYGYTF
TRBD1	.	TRBV4-1	TRBJ2-3	TGCGCCAGCAGCCAAGAAGGGACAGGGAACAAAGATACGCAGTATTTT	CASSQEGTGNKDTQYF
TRBD2	many	TRBV5-6	TRBJ2-7	TGTGCCAGCAGCCAGGGACTAGGGATCTACGAGCAGTACTTC	CASSQGLGIYEQYF
.	few	TRBV28	TRBJ2-1	TGTGCCAGCAGTTTGTGGAGTGGGGGGACCAATGAGCAGTTCTTC	CASSLWSGGTNEQFF
.	.	TRBV5-6	TRBJ2-5	TGTGCCAGCAGCTGGGGATTCGGCACACAACAAGAGACCCAGTACTTC	CASSWGFGTQQETQYF
TRBD1	.	TRBV6-5	TRBJ1-6	TGTGCCAGCAGTTACACCGGGACAGGGAATTCACCCCTCCACTTT	CASSYTGTGNSPLHF
.	many	TRBV6-6	TRBJ2-5	TGTGCCAGCAGGGGGGTAGTGCTCCCAGAGACCCAGTACTTC	CASRGVVLPETQYF
.	once	TRBV5-1	TRBJ2-3	TGCGTCAGCAGCAAGGACACTTCCACAGATACGCAGTATTTT	CVSSKDTSTDTQYF
.	.	TRBV12-3/TRBV12-4	TRBJ1-2	TGTGCCAGCAGTTTCGGGGACATCGGGTATGGCTACACCTTC	CASSFGDIGYGYTF
.	.	TRBV5-1	TRBJ2-7	TGCGCCAGCAGCTCGGCCGGGACTCGAGGCGAGCAGTACTTC	CASSSAGTRGEQYF
.	many	TRBV5-4	TRBJ2-7	TGTGCCAGCAGCCGGGACTCCCGTAGGGAGCAGTACTTC	CASSRDSRREQYF
.	.	TRBV6-5	TRBJ1-1	TGTGCCAGCAGTTACACGGTGCCGAACACTGAAGCTTTCTTT	CASSYTVPNTEAFF
.	.	TRBV6-2/TRBV6-3	TRBJ2-3	TGTGCCAGCGGTGTGTCAGATACGCAGTATTTT	CASGVSDTQYF
.	.	TRBV11-2	TRBJ2-7	TGTGTTAGCAGCTTCATGACAGATCCGGACTATGAGCAGTACTTC	CVSSFMTDPDYEQYF
.	once	TRBV6-5	TRBJ2-6	TGTGCCAGCAGTCTCTGGGCAGGGGCTTCGGGGGCCAACGCCCTGACTTTC	CASSLWAGASGANALTF
TRBD1	.	TRBV10-1	TRBJ1-1	TGCGCCAGCAGTGAGACTGAGACAGGGATGGGTGAAGCTTTCTTT	CASSETETGMGEAFF
TRBD1	.	TRBV5-1	TRBJ1-2	TGCGCCAGCAGCGTCTCCGGGACAGGGAACTATGGCTACACCTTC	CASSVSGTGNYGYTF
TRBD1	many	TRBV29-1	TRBJ2-6	TGCAGCGTAGCGGGACAGGGGGATTCTGGGGCCAACGTCCTGACTTTC	CSVAGQGDSGANVLTF
TRBD2	few	TRBV11-2	TRBJ2-6	TGTGCCAGCAGCTCCACCCCGACTCCGGGACTAGCGGAAGGGCCTTCTGGGGCCAACGTCCTGACTTTC	CASSSTPTPGLAEGPSGANVLTF
.	.	TRBV6-5	TRBJ1-4	TGTGCCAGCAGTTACTCCCAGGGGACAAATGAAAAACTGTTTTTT	CASSYSQGTNEKLFF
.	.	TRBV12-3/TRBV12-4	TRBJ1-3	TGTGCCAGCAGTTTATCTGGAAACGCCATATATTTT	CASSLSGNAIYF
TRBD2	.	TRBV29-1	TRBJ2-7	TGCAGCGTATCGACCGGGACTAGAAACGGCTACGGGCAGTACTTC	CSVSTGTRNGYGQYF
.	.	TRBV4-1	TRBJ2-3	TGCGCCAGCAGCCAAGTCGTGGTCGTCACAGGTACGCAGTATTTT	CASSQVVVVTGTQYF
.	few	TRBV5-4	TRBJ1-2	TGTGCCAGCAGCTTGACAGCGGGGGATGGCTACACCTTC	CASSLTAGDGYTF
.	.	TRBV6-2/TRBV6-3	TRBJ2-2	TGTGCCAGCAGTTACTCGATGACAGCACCGGGGAGCTGTTTT	CASSYSMTAPGSCF
.	.	TRBV28	TRBJ1-1	TGTGCCAGCAGTTCCCCCGGGGGAGGGGCAGCTTTCTTT	CASSSPGGGAAFF
TRBD1	.	TRBV4-1	TRBJ1-1	TGCGCCAGCAGCCAAGGTGACAGGGGAAGGGACACTGAAGCTTTCTTT	CASSQGDRGRDTEAFF
.	.	TRBV11-2	TRBJ2-7	TGTGCCCGCAGCGTCACAGCTTACGAGCAGTACTTC	CARSVTAYEQYF
.	many	TRBV14	TRBJ2-1	TGTGCCAGCAGCTCGATTAGACCCCTCGGGAATGAGCAGTTCTTC	CASSSIRPLGNEQFF
TRBD2	few	TRBV4-1	TRBJ2-7	TGCGCCAGCAGCCAAGTGGGACTAGCTTCCCACAAGCAGTACTTC	CASSQVGLASHKQYF
TRBD1	.	TRBV19	TRBJ1-1	TGTGCCAGCGACGGACAGGGGCACACTGAAGCCTTCTTT	CASDGQGHTEAFF